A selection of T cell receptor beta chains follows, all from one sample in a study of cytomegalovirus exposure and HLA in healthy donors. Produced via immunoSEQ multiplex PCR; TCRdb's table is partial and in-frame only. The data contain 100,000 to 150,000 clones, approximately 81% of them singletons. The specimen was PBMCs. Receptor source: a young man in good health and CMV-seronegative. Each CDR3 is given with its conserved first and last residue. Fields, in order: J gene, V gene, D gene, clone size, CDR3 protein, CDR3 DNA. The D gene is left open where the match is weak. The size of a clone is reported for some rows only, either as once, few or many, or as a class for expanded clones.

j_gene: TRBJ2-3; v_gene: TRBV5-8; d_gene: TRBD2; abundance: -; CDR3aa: CASSRGLAGGSDTQYF; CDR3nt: TGTGCCAGCAGTCGAGGACTAGCGGGAGGGTCCGATACGCAGTATTTT
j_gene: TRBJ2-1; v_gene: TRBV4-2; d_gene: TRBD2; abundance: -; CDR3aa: CASSQDRGGRVF; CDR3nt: TGTGCCAGCAGCCAAGATCGGGGGGGACGGGTCTTC
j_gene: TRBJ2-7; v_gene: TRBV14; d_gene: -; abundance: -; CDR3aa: CASSQGVKAHEQYF; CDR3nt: TGTGCCAGCAGCCAAGGGGTTAAAGCGCACGAGCAGTACTTC
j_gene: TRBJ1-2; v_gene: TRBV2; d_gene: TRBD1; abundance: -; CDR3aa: CASSGTGNGYTF; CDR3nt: TGTGCCAGCAGCGGGACAGGGAATGGCTACACCTTC
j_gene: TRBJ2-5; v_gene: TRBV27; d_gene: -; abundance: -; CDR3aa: CASSLTYQETQYF; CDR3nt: TGTGCCAGCAGTCTCACATACCAAGAGACCCAGTACTTC
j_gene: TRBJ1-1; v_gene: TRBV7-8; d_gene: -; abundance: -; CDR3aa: CASSLSGNTEAFF; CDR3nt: TGTGCCAGCAGCTTATCGGGGAACACTGAAGCTTTCTTT
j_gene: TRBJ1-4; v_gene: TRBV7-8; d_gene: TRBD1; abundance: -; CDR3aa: CASSWQGQYYEKLFF; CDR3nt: TGTGCCAGCAGCTGGCAGGGACAGTACTATGAAAAACTGTTTTTT
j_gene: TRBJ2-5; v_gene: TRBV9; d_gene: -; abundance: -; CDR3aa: CASSVGGRFQETQYF; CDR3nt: TGTGCCAGCAGCGTAGGGGGCAGGTTTCAAGAGACCCAGTACTTC
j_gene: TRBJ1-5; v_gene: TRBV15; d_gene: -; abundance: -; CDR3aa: CATSRVTGGGQPQHF; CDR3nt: TGTGCCACCAGCAGAGTTACGGGGGGCGGTCAGCCCCAGCATTTT
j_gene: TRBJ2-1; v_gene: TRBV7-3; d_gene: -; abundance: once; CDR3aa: CASSLTANPRMDNEQFF; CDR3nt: TGTGCCAGCAGCTTAACTGCAAATCCTAGAATGGACAATGAGCAGTTCTTC
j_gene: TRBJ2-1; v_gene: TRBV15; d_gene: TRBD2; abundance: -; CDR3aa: CATSMTTSGRNEQFF; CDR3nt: TGTGCCACCAGCATGACAACTAGCGGGAGGAATGAGCAGTTCTTC
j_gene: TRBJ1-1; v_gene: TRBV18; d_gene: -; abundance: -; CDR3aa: CASSPPSLTGTEAFF; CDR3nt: TGTGCCAGCTCACCACCTAGTTTAACCGGGACTGAAGCTTTCTTT
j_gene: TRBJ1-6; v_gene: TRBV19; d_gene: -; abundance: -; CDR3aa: CASSIDVDNSPLHF; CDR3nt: TGTGCCAGTAGTATAGATGTCGATAATTCACCCCTCCACTTT
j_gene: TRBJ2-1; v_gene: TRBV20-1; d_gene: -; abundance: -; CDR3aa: CSARDPREQFF; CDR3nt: TGCAGTGCTAGAGACCCCAGGGAGCAGTTCTTC
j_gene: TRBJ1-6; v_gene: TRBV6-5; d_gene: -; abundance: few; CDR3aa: CASRSRFGSSPLHF; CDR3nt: TGTGCCAGCAGGTCGAGGTTTGGTAGTTCACCCCTCCACTTT
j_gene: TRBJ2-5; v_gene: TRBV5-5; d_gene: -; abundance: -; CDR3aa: CASSLAVQEQETQYF; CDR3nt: TGTGCCAGCAGCTTGGCCGTACAGGAGCAAGAGACCCAGTACTTC
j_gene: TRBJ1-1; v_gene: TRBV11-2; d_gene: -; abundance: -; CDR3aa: CASSFSGQNTEAFF; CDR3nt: TGTGCCAGCAGCTTCTCGGGTCAAAACACTGAAGCTTTCTTT
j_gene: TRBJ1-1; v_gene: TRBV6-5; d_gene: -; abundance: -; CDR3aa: CASSSPGPSEAFF; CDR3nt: TGTGCCAGCAGTTCCCCAGGGCCGTCAGAAGCTTTCTTT
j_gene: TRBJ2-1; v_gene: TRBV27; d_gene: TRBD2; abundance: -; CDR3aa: CASSLGGDYTPGEFF; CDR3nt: TGTGCTAGCAGTTTAGGAGGGGACTACACACCCGGGGAGTTCTTC
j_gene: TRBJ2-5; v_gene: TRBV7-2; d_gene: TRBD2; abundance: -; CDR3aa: CASTLAGGWVETQYF; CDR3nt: TGTGCCAGCACTTTAGCGGGAGGTTGGGTGGAGACCCAGTACTTC
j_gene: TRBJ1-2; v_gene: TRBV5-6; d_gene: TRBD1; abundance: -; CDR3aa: CASSAAGRGRLFYGYTF; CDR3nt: TGTGCCAGCAGCGCGGCGGGCAGGGGGCGCCTTTTCTATGGCTACACCTTC
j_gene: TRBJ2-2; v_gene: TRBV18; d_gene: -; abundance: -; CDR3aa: CASSAQSSATATGELFF; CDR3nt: TGTGCCAGCTCAGCCCAATCTAGCGCGACAGCCACCGGGGAGCTGTTTTTT
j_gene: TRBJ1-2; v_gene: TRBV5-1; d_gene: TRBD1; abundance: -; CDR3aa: CASSPQGLNYGYTF; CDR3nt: TGCGCCAGCAGCCCACAGGGGCTGAACTATGGCTACACCTTC
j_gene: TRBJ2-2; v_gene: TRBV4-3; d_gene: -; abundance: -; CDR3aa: CASSQEGGDSTGELFF; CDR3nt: TGCGCCAGCAGCCAAGAGGGTGGGGACTCCACCGGGGAGCTGTTTTTT
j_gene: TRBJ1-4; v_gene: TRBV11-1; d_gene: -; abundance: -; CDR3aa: CASSSPGYATNEKLFF; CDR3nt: TGTGCCAGCAGCTCACCGGGGTATGCAACTAATGAAAAACTGTTTTTT
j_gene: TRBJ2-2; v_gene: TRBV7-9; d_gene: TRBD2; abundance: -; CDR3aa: CSSSLGAGFYTGELFF; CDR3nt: TGTTCCAGCAGCTTAGGAGCGGGATTCTACACCGGGGAGCTGTTTTTT
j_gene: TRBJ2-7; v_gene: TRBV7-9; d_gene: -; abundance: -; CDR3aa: CASSPRGQISYEQYF; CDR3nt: TGTGCCAGCAGCCCCCGAGGACAGATCTCCTACGAGCAGTACTTC
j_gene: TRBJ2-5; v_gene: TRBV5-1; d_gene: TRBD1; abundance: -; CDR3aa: CASSSYDRGPRETQYF; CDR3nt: TGCGCCAGCAGCTCGTACGACAGGGGGCCTCGAGAGACCCAGTACTTC
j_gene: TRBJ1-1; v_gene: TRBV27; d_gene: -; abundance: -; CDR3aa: CASRNLGVMNTEAFF; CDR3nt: TGTGCCAGCAGAAACCTCGGGGTAATGAACACTGAAGCTTTCTTT
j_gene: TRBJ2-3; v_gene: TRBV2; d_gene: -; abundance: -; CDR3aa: CASSESWGRDTQYF; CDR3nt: TGTGCCAGCAGTGAATCTTGGGGCCGAGATACGCAGTATTTT
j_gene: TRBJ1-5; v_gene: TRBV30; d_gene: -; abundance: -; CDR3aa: CAWKGHLTNQPQHF; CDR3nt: TGTGCCTGGAAGGGACACCTCACCAATCAGCCCCAGCATTTT
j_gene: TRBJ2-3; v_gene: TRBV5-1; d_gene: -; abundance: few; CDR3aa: CASSLAAPTTRGTDTQYF; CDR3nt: TGCGCCAGCAGCTTGGCCGCTCCAACGACGAGGGGCACAGATACGCAGTATTTT
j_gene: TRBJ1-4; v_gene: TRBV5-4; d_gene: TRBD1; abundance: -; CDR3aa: CASSLQGATEKLFF; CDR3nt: TGTGCCAGCAGCTTACAGGGGGCGACTGAAAAACTGTTTTTT
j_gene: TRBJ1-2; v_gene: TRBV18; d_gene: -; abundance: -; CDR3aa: CASSPPVGTNYGYTF; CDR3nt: TGTGCCAGCTCACCCCCGGTGGGCACTAACTATGGCTACACCTTC
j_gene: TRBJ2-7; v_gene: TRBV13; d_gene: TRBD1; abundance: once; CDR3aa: CASSLVDRESYEQYF; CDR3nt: TGTGCCAGCAGCTTAGTGGACAGGGAATCCTACGAGCAGTACTTC
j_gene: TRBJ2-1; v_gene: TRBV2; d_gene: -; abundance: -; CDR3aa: CASSFTSSPYNEQFF; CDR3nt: TGTGCCAGTAGCTTCACTAGTAGTCCCTACAATGAGCAGTTCTTC
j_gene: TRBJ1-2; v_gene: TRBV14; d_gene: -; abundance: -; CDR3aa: CASSPRTADGYTF; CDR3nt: TGTGCCAGCAGCCCGCGGACAGCCGATGGCTACACCTTC
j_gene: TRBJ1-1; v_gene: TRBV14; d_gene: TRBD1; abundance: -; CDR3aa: CASSQLQGAAAFF; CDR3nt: TGTGCCAGCAGCCAACTTCAGGGGGCAGCGGCTTTCTTT
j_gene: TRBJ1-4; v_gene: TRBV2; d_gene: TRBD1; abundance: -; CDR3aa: CASSFRDRGGEKLFF; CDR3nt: TGTGCCAGCAGTTTCCGGGACAGGGGTGGAGAAAAACTGTTTTTT
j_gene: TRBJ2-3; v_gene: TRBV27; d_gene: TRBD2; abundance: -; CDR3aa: CASSLLAGADTQYF; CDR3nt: TGTGCCAGCAGTTTATTAGCGGGGGCCGATACGCAGTATTTT
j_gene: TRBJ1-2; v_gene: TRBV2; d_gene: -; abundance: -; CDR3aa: CASSEAGRVYGYTF; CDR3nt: TGTGCCAGCAGTGAAGCAGGCAGGGTCTATGGCTACACCTTC
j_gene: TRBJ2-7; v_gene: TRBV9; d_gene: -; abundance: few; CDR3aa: CASSVGPQGGEQYF; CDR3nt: TGTGCCAGCAGCGTAGGTCCCCAGGGCGGCGAGCAGTACTTC